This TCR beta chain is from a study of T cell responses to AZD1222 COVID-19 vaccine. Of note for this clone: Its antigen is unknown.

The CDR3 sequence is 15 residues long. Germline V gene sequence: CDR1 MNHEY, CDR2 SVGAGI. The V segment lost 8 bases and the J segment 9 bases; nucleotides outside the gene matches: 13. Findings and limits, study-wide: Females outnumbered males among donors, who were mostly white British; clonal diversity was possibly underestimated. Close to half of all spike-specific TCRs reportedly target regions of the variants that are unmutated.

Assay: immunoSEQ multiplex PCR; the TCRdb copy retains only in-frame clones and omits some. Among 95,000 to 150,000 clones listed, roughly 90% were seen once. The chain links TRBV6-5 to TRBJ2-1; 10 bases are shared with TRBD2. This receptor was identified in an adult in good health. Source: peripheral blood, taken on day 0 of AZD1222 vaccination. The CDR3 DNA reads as TGTGCCAGCGAAAGCCTAGCGGGGGTCAAGGGTGAGCAGTTCTTC. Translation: CASESLAGVKGEQFF.